Listed here are 25 T cell receptor beta chains from one sample, sequenced in a study of T-cell memory formation after mild COVID-19 (dated by TCRdb to the early 2020s). Receptors were amplified or captured by 5' RACE. The sequencing machine was an Illumina NovaSeq 6000. TCRdb took the public reads, trimmed them with fastp at Q25, ran MiXCR for clone calling and kept in-frame beta chains. Rows with a matching CDR3 protein are joined into one entry that keeps the most common DNA and genes. The sample records fewer than 150,000 distinct CDR3 sequences, less than 6.5% of which are singletons. Roughly 2.2% of the sample is held by the ten biggest clonotypes. Sample: PBMCs or a T cell subset sorted from them (not recorded which). These receptors all stem from an adult woman who had mild COVID-19 (a few samples of this study predate the infection). The sample titles of this study are shuffled in the database, so cell type and time point are left out; the donor was told from shared clones.

This clonotype came up many times. The J gene is TRBJ2-3, the V gene TRBV7-3, with 7 bases that match TRBD2. The CDR3 covers 14 residues. Trimming removed 5 bases from V and 5 bases from J; junction bases left unmatched: 7. CDR1 SGHTA and CDR2 FQGTGA come from the germline V gene. The CDR3 DNA reads TGTGCCAGCAGCAAGGGAGGGGCAGAAGATACGCAGTATTTT. Translating gives CASSKGGAEDTQYF.

This clonotype has ten or more counts. The chain joins TRBV5-1 to TRBJ2-7; 7 bases line up with TRBD1. After removal of 3 bases from V and 0 bases from J, the junction contained 6 bases not matched to a gene. The CDR3 has 15 amino acids. Per germline, CDR1 SGHRS and CDR2 YFSETQ. CDR3 region: CASSSGTVLSYEQYF. The CDR3 nucleotides are TGCGCCAGCAGCTCGGGGACAGTACTCTCCTACGAGCAGTACTTC.

This chain connects TRBV5-6 to TRBJ2-5; 8 nucleotides align to TRBD2. Unmatched junction bases numbered 4, after V lost 5 bases and J lost 7 bases. The CDR3 covers 12 residues. CDR1 and CDR2 from the germline V gene are SGHDT and YYEEEE. This chain's CDR3 is CASRRAGGTQYF. CDR3 coding DNA: TGTGCCAGCAGAAGGGCGGGAGGGACCCAGTACTTC.

This clonotype was detected ten times or more. V is TRBV6-5 and J is TRBJ1-1; D is ambiguous. Trimming took off 4 bases at V and 3 bases at J, with 12 bases between the two ends. Germline CDR1 reads MNHEY; CDR2 reads SVGAGI. The length of the CDR3 is 14 residues. The CDR3 is CASSLTGGYTEAFF. In DNA, the CDR3 is TGTGCCAGCAGTTTGACTGGCGGATACACTGAAGCTTTCTTT.

This clonotype was observed many times. The chain carries TRBV5-1 and TRBJ2-7, with D perhaps TRBD2 (6 bases). The CDR3 runs 13 residues. The germline V gene encodes CDR1 SGHRS and CDR2 YFSETQ. V shed 7 bases and J shed 3 bases, with 14 bases lying between them. CDR3 sequence (DNA): TGCGCCAGCGCCGGAGGGACGGGCTACGAGCAGTACTTC. Amino acid sequence: CASAGGTGYEQYF.

A few counts support this clonotype. The chain links TRBV6-6 to TRBJ1-4; D remains ambiguous. Germline V lookup: CDR1 MNHNY, CDR2 SVGAGI (reference sequence). The CDR3 contains 13 residues. V lost 6 bases, J lost 5 bases, and 10 bases lay in between. The CDR3: CASSMAGNEKLFF. The CDR3 region has the DNA TGTGCCAGCAGCATGGCGGGGAATGAAAAACTGTTTTTT.

In this sample, this clonotype turned up many times. The genes are TRBV7-8 and TRBJ2-1; 9 bases are shared with TRBD2. The CDR3 contains 17 residues. V gave up 5 bases and J gave up 7 bases; unmatched junction bases: 15. The germline V gene has CDR1 SGHVS and CDR2 FQNEAQ. CDR3 DNA: TGTGCCAGCAGCGACGCTCCGTGGGGGCGGGAGGGGAATGAGCAGTTCTTC. As protein: CASSDAPWGREGNEQFF. Full variable domain (missing parts from reference TRBV7-8 and TRBJ2-1): GAGVSQSPRYKVAKRGQDVALRCDPISGHVSLFWYQQALGQGPEFLTYFQNEAQLDKSGLPSDRFFAERPEGSVSTLKIQRTQQEDSAVYLCASSDAPWGREGNEQFFGPGTRLTVL.

This clonotype was picked up many times. V is TRBV7-3 and J is TRBJ2-2; 8 bases are shared with TRBD2. CDR1 and CDR2 from the germline V gene are SGHTA and FQGTGA. The CDR3 runs 17 residues. The J segment lost 4 bases and the V segment lost 5 bases, leaving 12 bases of the junction unmatched. This CDR3 is CASSPNTGTRSTGELFF. The CDR3 DNA is TGTGCCAGCAGCCCTAATACCGGGACTAGATCCACCGGGGAGCTGTTTTTT.

This clonotype was counted ten times or more. This chain connects TRBV12-3 or TRBV12-4 to TRBJ2-5, with D perhaps matching TRBD2 (5 bases). This CDR3 is built from 13 residues. Trimming shortened V by 3 bases and J by 5 bases, and 10 bases separated the two germline ends. The CDR3 DNA sequence: TGTGCCAGCAGTTTTCTCGGGGAGGAGACCCAGTACTTC. The encoded protein is CASSFLGEETQYF.

This clonotype was picked up many times. V is TRBV7-2 and J is TRBJ2-4, with D uncertain. The V end was cut by 5 bases, the J end by 1 base, with 15 bases between. The CDR3 extends over 16 amino acids. Germline-derived CDR1 and CDR2 are SGHTA and FQGNSA. CDR3: CASSPSRVSAKNIQYF. For the CDR3, the DNA is TGTGCCAGCAGCCCCAGCCGTGTCTCGGCCAAAAACATTCAGTACTTC.

This chain joins TRBV20-1 and TRBJ1-6, with D maybe TRBD1 (6 bases). The V end was cut by 7 bases, the J end by 13 bases, with 17 bases between. There are 12 residues in the CDR3. From germline, CDR1 is DFQATT and CDR2 SNEGSKA (reference sequence). CDR3 amino acids: CSVPRGTSPLHF. The CDR3 DNA reads TGCAGTGTTCCTCGAGGGACATCCCCCCTCCACTTT.

The chain employs TRBV10-3 and TRBJ1-6; D is unresolved. Trimming took off 2 bases at V and 5 bases at J, with 7 bases between the two ends. This CDR3 spans 14 amino acids. Germline-derived CDR1 and CDR2 are ENHRY and SYGVKD. The CDR3 DNA is TGTGCCATCAGTGAGAGAGTTAATAATTCACCCCTCCACTTT. Its translation is CAISERVNNSPLHF.

The chain employs TRBV24-1 and TRBJ2-7, with a tentative D call TRBD2 (6 bases). This CDR3 region has 15 residues. Trimming took off 3 bases at V and 4 bases at J, with 15 bases between the two ends. CDR1 is KGHDR, CDR2 SFDVKD, per germline. The CDR3 nucleotides are TGTGCCACCAGTGATCGGTCAGGGACTCGATACGAGCAGTACTTC. Protein product: CATSDRSGTRYEQYF.

J is TRBJ1-5 and V is TRBV30, with 11 bases fitting TRBD1. J was trimmed by 6 bases and V by 2 bases; bases with no gene match: 3. Germline V gene sequence: CDR1 GTSNPN, CDR2 SVGIG (reference sequence). The CDR3 contains 14 residues. The CDR3 bases are TGTGCCTGGAGTTTTGGGACAGGGGGTCAGCCCCAGCATTTT. Its translation: CAWSFGTGGQPQHF. Together with reference TRBV30 and TRBJ1-5, the CDR3 gives the full variable domain: SQTIHQWPATLVQPVGSPLSLECTVEGTSNPNLYWYRQAAGRGLQLLFYSVGIGQISSEVPQNLSASRPQDRQFILSSKKLLLSDSGFYLCAWSFGTGGQPQHFGDGTRLSIL.

This clonotype has just a few counts. The CDR3, as DNA: TGCAGTGCTACCCAGGGAGGGCCCCGAAGTGGAAACACCATATATTTT. It codes for CSATQGGPRSGNTIYF. The chain couples TRBV20-1 to TRBJ1-3; weak D call: TRBD1 (5 bases). Germline V gives CDR1 DFQATT, CDR2 SNEGSKA (reference sequence). The V end lost 4 bases, the J end lost 3 bases, and 19 bases lay between the germline ends. The CDR3 contains 16 residues.

This clonotype has ten or more counts. The chain carries TRBV20-1 and TRBJ2-6; D is unresolved. CDR3 length: 15 amino acids. In germline, CDR1 is DFQATT, CDR2 SNEGSKA (reference sequence). V lost 1 base and J lost 0, with 7 bases in between. This chain's CDR3 is CSARVLGSGANVLTF. The CDR3 bases are TGCAGTGCTAGAGTATTAGGCTCTGGGGCCAACGTCCTGACTTTC.

The chain combines TRBV11-2 with TRBJ2-1, with 9 nucleotides matching TRBD1. The CDR3 extends over 14 amino acids. The junction had 2 bases not matched to a gene; V was cut back by 1 base and J by 7 bases. The V gene's germline CDR1 is SGHAT and CDR2 FQNNGV. The CDR3 spells CASSLGTGVNEQFF. CDR3 nucleotide sequence: TGTGCCAGCAGCTTAGGGACAGGGGTGAATGAGCAGTTCTTC.

This chain uses TRBV20-1 with TRBJ1-2, with D possibly TRBD1 on 5 matching bases. There are 14 residues in the CDR3. In germline, CDR1 is DFQATT, CDR2 SNEGSKA (reference sequence). Here the CDR3 reads CSLLKPGRDGGYTF. The CDR3 DNA sequence: TGCAGCCTTCTCAAACCCGGCAGGGACGGTGGCTACACCTTC.

This clonotype was observed at least ten times. The rearrangement uses TRBV29-1 and TRBJ2-3; the D gene is possibly TRBD1 (6 bases). The CDR3 sequence is 13 residues long. Germline V CDR1 and CDR2: SQVTM, ANQGSEA. The V end was cut by 6 bases, the J end by 2 bases, with 12 bases between. The CDR3 sequence: CSVDDRITDTQYF. The CDR3 bases are TGCAGCGTCGACGACAGGATCACAGATACGCAGTATTTT.

This clonotype was recorded many times. V and J are TRBV7-2 and TRBJ1-2, with 11 bases matching TRBD1. The germline gives CDR1 SGHTA, CDR2 FQGNSA. CDR3 length equals 16 residues. The J segment lost 6 bases and the V segment lost 0 bases, leaving 6 bases of the junction unmatched. The CDR3 reads CASSLAPGQGENGYTF. The CDR3 region has the DNA TGTGCCAGCAGCTTAGCCCCGGGACAGGGGGAGAATGGCTACACCTTC.

The rearrangement uses TRBV5-1 and TRBJ2-5; 9 bases are a match to TRBD2. After removal of 2 bases from V and 3 bases from J, the junction contained 8 bases not matched to a gene. Per germline, CDR1 SGHRS and CDR2 YFSETQ. The length of the CDR3 is 16 residues. CDR3 region: CASSFGRGGQKETQYF. CDR3 nucleotide sequence: TGCGCCAGCAGCTTTGGGCGGGGGGGCCAAAAAGAGACCCAGTACTTC. The whole variable domain, filled in from reference TRBV5-1 and TRBJ2-5, reads KAGVTQTPRYLIKTRGQQVTLSCSPISGHRSVSWYQQTPGQGLQFLFEYFSETQRNKGNFPGRFSGRQFSNSRSEMNVSTLELGDSALYLCASSFGRGGQKETQYFGPGTRLLVL.

The chain uses TRBV12-3 or TRBV12-4 and TRBJ2-7; D is unresolved. The CDR3 has 12 residues. V lost 2 bases and J lost 7, with 9 bases in between. CDR3 residues: CASSLPFGEQYF. For the CDR3, the DNA is TGTGCCAGCAGTTTACCTTTTGGGGAGCAGTACTTC.

The V and J genes are TRBV3-1 and TRBJ2-7; D not resolved. This CDR3 has 12 residues. V was clipped by 2 bases and J by 7 bases, with 9 bases between them. From germline, CDR1 is LGHDT and CDR2 YNNKEL (reference sequence). Here the CDR3 DNA reads TGTGCCAGCAGCCAAAGATCGTCAGAGCAGTACTTC. Protein: CASSQRSSEQYF.

This clonotype was observed a handful of times. This chain uses TRBV20-1 with TRBJ1-4, with D perhaps matching TRBD1 (6 bases). Trimming removed 6 bases from V and 14 bases from J, with 28 bases in between. CDR1 and CDR2 from the germline V gene are DFQATT and SNEGSKA (reference sequence). The CDR3 is made up of 15 amino acids. In DNA, the CDR3 is TGCAGTGCGATGGCCGCTGGGCCGGACAGTTCTCTCCTGTTTTTT. Amino acids: CSAMAAGPDSSLLFF.

This clonotype was found a few times. The chain combines TRBV7-3 with TRBJ2-1, with D possibly called TRBD1 or TRBD2 (5 bases each). The CDR3 totals 17 residues. Deletions cut 5 bases from V and 2 bases from J, with 19 bases between. Looked up from germline, CDR1 is SGHTA and CDR2 is FQGTGA. The CDR3 spells CASSALGTSRTYNEQFF. The CDR3 region has the DNA TGTGCCAGCAGCGCCCTCGGGACGTCCAGGACCTACAATGAGCAGTTCTTC.